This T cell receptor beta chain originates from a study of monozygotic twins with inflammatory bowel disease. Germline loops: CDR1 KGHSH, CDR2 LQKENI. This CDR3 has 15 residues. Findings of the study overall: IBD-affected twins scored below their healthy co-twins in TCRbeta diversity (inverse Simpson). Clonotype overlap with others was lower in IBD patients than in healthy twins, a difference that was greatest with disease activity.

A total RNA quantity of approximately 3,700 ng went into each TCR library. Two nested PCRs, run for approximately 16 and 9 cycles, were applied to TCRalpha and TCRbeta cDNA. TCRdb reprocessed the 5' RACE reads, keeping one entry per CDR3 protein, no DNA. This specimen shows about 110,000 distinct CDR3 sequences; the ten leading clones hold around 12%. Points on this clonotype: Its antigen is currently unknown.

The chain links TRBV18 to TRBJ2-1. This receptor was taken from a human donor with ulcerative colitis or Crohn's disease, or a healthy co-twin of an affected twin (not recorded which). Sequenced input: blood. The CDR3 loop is CASSRAGYSYNEQFF.